This T cell receptor (beta chain) was recovered during a study of blood T cell repertoires in COVID-19. For the study at large: PBMCs, B-cell-depleted T cells, or T cells provided the cDNA or gDNA that made up the material.

V gave up 7 bases and J gave up 6 bases; unmatched junction bases: 7. This CDR3 is 13 amino acids long. The V gene's germline CDR1 is LNHDA and CDR2 SQIVND (reference sequence). Assay used: immunoSEQ multiplex PCR; TCRdb lists only in-frame clones, some missing. The table records some 88,000 clones, 65% to 90% of them present only once. This TCR came from a man aged 55 to 70 with acute or convalescent COVID-19. The sequencing input was peripheral blood. The chain is built from TRBV19 and TRBJ2-7; 9 bases agree with TRBD1. CDR3 loop: CASIDRGRGEQYF. CDR3 nucleotide sequence: TGTGCCAGTATTGACAGGGGGAGAGGCGAGCAGTACTTC.